The 8 T cell receptor beta chains listed next were all sequenced from one sample in a study of human T cells and chemical hapten exposure. Time point in this sample: patch test 1, 2 weeks after DPC sensitization. Treatment reported: therapeutic diphenylcyclopropenone sensitization with weekly scalp DPC. One entry per CDR3 protein, called by TCRdb with MiXCR from the RACE reads. The sample gives roughly 180,000 distinct CDR3 sequences, around 24% of which show up once; under 7% is in the top ten. The material sequenced was whole blood, taken in connection with sensitization to the hapten diphenylcyclopropenone (DPC). All receptors come from a woman aged 50 to 60 with alopecia areata. Some clones in this sample may be carry-over from other donors' samples.

V usage is TRBV3-1 and J usage is TRBJ2-2, with 8 nucleotides matching TRBD1. This CDR3 comprises 15 residues. V lost 4 bases to trimming and J lost 5 bases; unmatched junction nucleotides: 6. Germline V gives CDR1 LGHDT, CDR2 YNNKEL (reference sequence). Here the CDR3 reads CASSREQGVTGELFF. The DNA for the CDR3 is TGTGCCAGCAGCCGGGAACAGGGGGTTACCGGGGAGCTGTTTTTT.

This clonotype has more than one count but fewer than ten. The chain employs TRBV11-2 and TRBJ2-5; possible D gene TRBD1, 6 bases. Germline V gene data show CDR1 as SGHAT and CDR2 as FQNNGV. The CDR3 is 13 amino acids. Trimming left V 3 bases short and J 2 bases short, with 7 bases between. CDR3 nucleotide sequence: TGTGCCAGCAGCTTTAGGGGGCAAGAGACCCAGTACTTC. It yields the protein CASSFRGQETQYF.

This chain connects TRBV24-1 to TRBJ2-3; 7 positions agree with TRBD2. V shed 3 bases, J shed 3 bases, and the junction held 5 bases outside the gene matches. From germline, CDR1 is KGHDR and CDR2 SFDVKD. This CDR3 contains 15 residues. CDR3 sequence (DNA): TGTGCCACCAGTGATCCCGCGGGAGCGACAGATACGCAGTATTTT. It translates to CATSDPAGATDTQYF.

This clonotype occurred a few times. The chain carries TRBV7-9 and TRBJ2-5; D not resolved. The CDR3 has 14 amino acids. Germline V gene data show CDR1 as SEHNR and CDR2 as FQNEAQ (reference sequence). V lost 5 bases to trimming and J lost 4 bases, with 14 bases between them. CDR3 nucleotide sequence: TGTGCCAGCAGCCCCGGTTGGGCGAGAGAGACCCAGTACTTC. Residues: CASSPGWARETQYF.

In DNA form, the CDR3 reads TGTGCCATCAGTGCCGCTTTCCGCCGGGACAACACTGAAGCTTTCTTT. This encodes CAISAAFRRDNTEAFF. This chain joins TRBV10-3 and TRBJ1-1, with D tentatively TRBD1 (5 bases). This CDR3 region has 16 residues. The germline V and J ends were trimmed by 4 bases and 2 bases, with 17 bases remaining between them. Per germline, CDR1 ENHRY and CDR2 SYGVKD.

This clonotype showed up just once. The chain is built from TRBV29-1 and TRBJ1-2; 8 bases map to TRBD1. This CDR3 region has 14 residues. Germline values: CDR1 SQVTM, CDR2 ANQGSEA. With 1 base clipped from V and 4 bases from J, the junction kept 5 bases outside the gene matches. The CDR3 spells CSVEGTGLSYGYTF. DNA of the CDR3: TGCAGCGTTGAAGGGACAGGGCTAAGCTATGGCTACACCTTC.

The chain couples TRBV29-1 to TRBJ1-4; 7 bases are shared with TRBD1. V trimming: 5 bases; J trimming: 7 bases; junction bases outside the gene matches: 4. Looked up from germline, CDR1 is SQVTM and CDR2 is ANQGSEA. The CDR3 length is 12 residues. The CDR3 sequence: CSVRGRGEKLFF. The CDR3 DNA reads as TGCAGCGTTAGGGGGCGCGGTGAAAAACTGTTTTTT. Drawing the rest from reference TRBV29-1 and TRBJ1-4, the complete variable domain is SAVISQKPSRDICQRGTSLTIQCQVDSQVTMMFWYRQQPGQSLTLIATANQGSEATYESGFVIDKFPISRPNLTFSTLTVSNMSPEDSSIYLCSVRGRGEKLFFGSGTQLSVL.

This clonotype turned up a few times. The CDR3 sequence is CASRWGTREDQPQHF. For the CDR3, the DNA is TGCGCCAGCCGCTGGGGCACCCGGGAGGATCAGCCCCAGCATTTT. The chain has TRBV5-1 and TRBJ1-5, with TRBD1 as a possible D gene (5 bases). V was cut by 7 bases and J by 5 bases, with 19 bases left in between. The germline V gene has CDR1 SGHRS and CDR2 YFSETQ. The CDR3 loop spans 15 amino acids.